These T cell receptor beta chains were read from a single sample in a study of CD8+ T cells in alopecia areata. TCRdb's table, derived via immunoSEQ multiplex PCR, lists solely in-frame clones and lacks some. Here the sample spans about 91,000 clones, about 45% being singletons. Sequenced sample: CD4+ T cells sorted from blood. Every receptor here comes from a human donor with alopecia areata. The CDR3 runs from the conserved cysteine through the conserved F or W. A D gene is named only where the DNA matches it firmly. Clone size is not always given. Where it is, it says once, few, many or a class for expanded clones.

size | J | D | length | V | DNA | CDR3
few | TRBJ1-2 | - | 13 | TRBV29-1 | TGCAGCGTTGACGGGGGACACTATTATGGCTACACCTTC | CSVDGGHYYGYTF
- | TRBJ1-2 | - | 11 | TRBV20-1 | TGCAGGGGAGGATCGAACTATGGCTACACCTTC | CRGGSNYGYTF
few | TRBJ2-5 | TRBD2 | 15 | TRBV29-1 | TGCAGCGTGAAGACTAGCGGGGGGGCCGGAGAGACCCAGTACTTC | CSVKTSGGAGETQYF
- | TRBJ2-5 | - | 15 | TRBV5-4 | TGTGCCAGCAGCTTGGACGGACAGAGCCAAGAGACCCAGTACTTC | CASSLDGQSQETQYF
once | TRBJ2-1 | - | 11 | TRBV30 | TGTGCCTGGAGTTCGGGGGCTGAGCAGTTCTTC | CAWSSGAEQFF
- | TRBJ1-1 | - | 13 | TRBV30 | TGTGCCTGGAGTCTCCGTAGAGAGGGTGAAGCTTTCTTT | CAWSLRREGEAFF
- | TRBJ2-1 | TRBD2 | 14 | TRBV5-1 | TGCGCCAGCAGCTCTAGCGGCCCCTACAATGAGCAGTTCTTC | CASSSSGPYNEQFF
- | TRBJ1-2 | - | 11 | TRBV29-1 | TGCAGCGGAGGTGACGTATATGGCTACACCTTC | CSGGDVYGYTF
- | TRBJ2-7 | - | 14 | TRBV30 | TGTGCCTGGAGTACCGGACTAATTCTTTACGAGCAGTACTTC | CAWSTGLILYEQYF
- | TRBJ2-7 | - | 13 | TRBV5-1 | TGCGCCAGCAGAATGGCTAGCAGGGACGAGCAGTACTTC | CASRMASRDEQYF
- | TRBJ2-7 | - | 12 | TRBV23-1 | TGCGCCGGCGTCGACCCGGGCTACGAGCAGTACTTC | CAGVDPGYEQYF
- | TRBJ2-7 | TRBD2 | 14 | TRBV30 | TGTGCCTGGAGCGGTGGCGGGAGCTCCTACGAGCAGTACTTC | CAWSGGGSSYEQYF
- | TRBJ2-5 | TRBD1 | 11 | TRBV29-1 | TGCAGCGTTGTCAGGGGGGAGACCCAGTACTTC | CSVVRGETQYF
once | TRBJ2-5 | TRBD2 | 17 | TRBV5-1 | TGCGCCAGCACGTCCTACTCGGGACTAGCACTACAAGAGACCCAGTACTTC | CASTSYSGLALQETQYF
- | TRBJ1-3 | TRBD1 | 14 | TRBV29-1 | TGCAGCGTGACGACAGGGGGCATCGGAAACACCATATATTTT | CSVTTGGIGNTIYF
- | TRBJ2-3 | TRBD1 | 13 | TRBV30 | TGTGCCTGGCGGGACAGGGGCACGGATACGCAGTATTTT | CAWRDRGTDTQYF
few | TRBJ2-1 | TRBD2 | 15 | TRBV29-1 | TGCAGCGTTGAAGGGCTAGCGGGAGCCTACAATGAGCAGTTCTTC | CSVEGLAGAYNEQFF
few | TRBJ1-5 | - | 13 | TRBV6-1 | TGTGCCAGCAACGGGGCCAACAATCAGCCCCAGCATTTT | CASNGANNQPQHF
few | TRBJ2-5 | - | 15 | TRBV7-2 | TGTGCCAGCAGCTGGGGGAGCGCCGGGCAAGAGACCCAGTACTTC | CASSWGSAGQETQYF
- | TRBJ2-3 | - | 12 | TRBV30 | TGTGCCTGGGCATTACGGTCAGATACGCAGTATTTT | CAWALRSDTQYF
few | TRBJ2-3 | - | 14 | TRBV29-1 | TGCAGCGTTGTGATTGAGACTAGAGTGGATACGCAGTATTTT | CSVVIETRVDTQYF
few | TRBJ2-5 | - | 11 | TRBV28 | TGTGCCAGCAGAGCAAGAGAGACCCAGTACTTC | CASRARETQYF
- | TRBJ1-2 | - | 14 | TRBV6-5 | TGTGCCAGCAGTTACGTCCGGGGGAGCTATGGCTACACCTTC | CASSYVRGSYGYTF
few | TRBJ2-3 | - | 12 | TRBV29-1 | TGCAGCGCCTCCTCCAGGGGAGATACGCAGTATTTT | CSASSRGDTQYF
- | TRBJ2-2 | - | 14 | TRBV7-3 | TGTGCCAGCAGCATTATGGACGCTGCCGGGGAGCTGTTTTTT | CASSIMDAAGELFF
- | TRBJ2-3 | - | 16 | TRBV7-9 | TGTGCCAGCAGCGCCGAGAGGATTTTGCTGCCAGATACGCAGTATTTT | CASSAERILLPDTQYF
- | TRBJ2-5 | - | 13 | TRBV7-2 | TGTGCCAGCAGCCGAGGGTCCCAAGAGACCCAGTACTTC | CASSRGSQETQYF
- | TRBJ2-5 | - | 13 | TRBV2 | TGTGCCAGCAGTGAAACCTCTCGGGAGACCCAGTACTTC | CASSETSRETQYF